This TCR beta chain is drawn from a study of blood T cell repertoires in COVID-19. Across the whole study: Specimens from acute and convalescent COVID-19 originated in the United States, Italy and Spain. PBMCs, B-cell-depleted T cells, or T cells were the source of the cDNA or gDNA that made up the material.

V was pared by 5 bases and J by 7 bases, with 20 bases between. In germline, CDR1 is SEHNR, CDR2 FQNEAQ (reference sequence). The CDR3 loop spans 16 amino acids. Methods used by the authors: Reference gene primer amplification yielded estimated nucleated cell counts. Profiled with immunoSEQ multiplex PCR; TCRdb holds only in-frame clones, not every one. V, J and clone size derive from that table, while D and trimming were established from the DNA sequence. Of 110,000 to 150,000 clones in the sample, 80% were seen once. The sequencing input was peripheral blood. The chain links TRBV7-9 to TRBJ1-4; D is perhaps TRBD1 (6 bases). This clonotype originated in a man between 65 and 79 years old who had recovered from COVID-19. CDR3 bases: TGTGCCAGCAGCGACCGCAGGGGCGGATCTTTTGAAAAACTGTTTTTT. It yields the protein CASSDRRGGSFEKLFF.